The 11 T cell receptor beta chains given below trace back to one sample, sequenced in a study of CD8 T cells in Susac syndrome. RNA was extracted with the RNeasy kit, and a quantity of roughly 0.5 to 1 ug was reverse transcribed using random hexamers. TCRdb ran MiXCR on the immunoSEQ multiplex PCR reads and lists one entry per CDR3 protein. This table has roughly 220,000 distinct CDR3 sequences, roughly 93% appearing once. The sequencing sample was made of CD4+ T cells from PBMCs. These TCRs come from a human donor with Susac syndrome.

The CDR3 DNA reads as TGCAGTGCTAGAGGGACAGGGGGCGCAGGCACAGATACGCAGTATTTT. Translating gives CSARGTGGAGTDTQYF. The chain uses TRBV20-1 and TRBJ2-3, with 11 bases lining up with TRBD1. With V trimmed by 1 base and J by 1 base, 4 bases remained unmatched. The germline V gene encodes CDR1 DFQATT and CDR2 SNEGSKA (reference sequence). There are 16 residues in the CDR3.

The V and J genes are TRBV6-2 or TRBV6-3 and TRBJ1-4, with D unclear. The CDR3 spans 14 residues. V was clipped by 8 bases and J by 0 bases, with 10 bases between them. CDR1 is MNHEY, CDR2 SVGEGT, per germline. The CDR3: CASGPGPTNEKLFF. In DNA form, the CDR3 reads TGTGCCAGCGGCCCGGGTCCAACTAATGAAAAACTGTTTTTT.

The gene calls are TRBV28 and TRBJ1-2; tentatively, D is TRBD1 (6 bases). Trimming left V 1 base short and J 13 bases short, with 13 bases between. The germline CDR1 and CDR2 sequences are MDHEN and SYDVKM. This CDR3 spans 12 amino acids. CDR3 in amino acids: CASSLLQGVCTF. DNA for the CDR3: TGTGCCAGCAGTTTATTACAGGGTGTTTGCACCTTC.

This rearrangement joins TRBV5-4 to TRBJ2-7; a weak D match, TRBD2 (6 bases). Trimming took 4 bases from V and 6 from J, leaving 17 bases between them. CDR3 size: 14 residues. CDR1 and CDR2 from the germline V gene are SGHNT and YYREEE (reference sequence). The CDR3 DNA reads TGTGCCAGCAGCAGCAGTAGGACTACGGGCGAGCAGTACTTC. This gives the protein CASSSSRTTGEQYF.

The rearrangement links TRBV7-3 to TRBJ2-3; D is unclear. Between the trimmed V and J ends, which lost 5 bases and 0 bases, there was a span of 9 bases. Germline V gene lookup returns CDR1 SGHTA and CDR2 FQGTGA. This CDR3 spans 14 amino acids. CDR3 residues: CASSPVRSTDTQYF. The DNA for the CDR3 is TGTGCCAGCAGCCCCGTTAGAAGCACAGATACGCAGTATTTT. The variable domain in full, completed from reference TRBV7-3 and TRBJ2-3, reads GAGVSQTPSNKVTEKGKYVELRCDPISGHTALYWYRQSLGQGPEFLIYFQGTGAADDSGLPNDRFFAVRPEGSVSTLKIQRTERGDSAVYLCASSPVRSTDTQYFGPGTRLTVL.

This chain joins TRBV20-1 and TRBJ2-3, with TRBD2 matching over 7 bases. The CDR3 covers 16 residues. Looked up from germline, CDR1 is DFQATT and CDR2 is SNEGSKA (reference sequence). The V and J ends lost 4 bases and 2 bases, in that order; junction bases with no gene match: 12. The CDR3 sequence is CSAKSYGGGVTDTQYF. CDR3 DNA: TGCAGTGCTAAGTCTTATGGCGGGGGAGTCACAGATACGCAGTATTTT.

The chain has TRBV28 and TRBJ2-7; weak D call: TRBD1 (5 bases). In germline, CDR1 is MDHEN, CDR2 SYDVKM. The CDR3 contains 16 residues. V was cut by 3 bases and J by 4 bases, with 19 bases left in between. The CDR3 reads CASSLSRVPTIYEQYF. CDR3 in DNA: TGTGCCAGCAGTTTGTCCAGGGTCCCCACGATTTACGAGCAGTACTTC.

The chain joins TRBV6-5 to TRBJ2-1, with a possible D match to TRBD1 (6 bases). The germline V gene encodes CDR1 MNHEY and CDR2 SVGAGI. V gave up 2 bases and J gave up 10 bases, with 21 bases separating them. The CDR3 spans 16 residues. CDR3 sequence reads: CASSYPQVGAVMEQFF. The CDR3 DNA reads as TGTGCCAGCAGTTACCCCCAGGTGGGGGCCGTAATGGAGCAGTTCTTC.

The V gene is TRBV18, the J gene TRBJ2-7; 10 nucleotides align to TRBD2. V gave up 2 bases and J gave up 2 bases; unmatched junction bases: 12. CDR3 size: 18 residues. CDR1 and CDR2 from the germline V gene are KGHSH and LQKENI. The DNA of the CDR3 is TGTGCCAGCTCACCAAGCGCCTCCTCTAGCGGGGGAGCCTACGAGCAGTACTTC. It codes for CASSPSASSSGGAYEQYF.

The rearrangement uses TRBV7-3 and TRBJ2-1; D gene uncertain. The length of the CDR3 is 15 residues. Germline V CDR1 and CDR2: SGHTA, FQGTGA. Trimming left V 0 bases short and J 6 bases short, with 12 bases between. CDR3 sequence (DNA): TGTGCCAGCAGCTTAACGCCAGGTCAAGGCAATGAGCAGTTCTTC. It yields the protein CASSLTPGQGNEQFF.

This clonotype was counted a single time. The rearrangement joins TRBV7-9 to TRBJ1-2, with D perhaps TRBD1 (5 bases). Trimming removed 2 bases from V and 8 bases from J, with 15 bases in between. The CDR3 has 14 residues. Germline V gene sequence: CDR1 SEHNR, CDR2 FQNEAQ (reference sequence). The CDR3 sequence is CASSLMATERGYTF. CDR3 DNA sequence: TGTGCCAGCAGCTTAATGGCGACAGAGAGAGGCTACACCTTC.